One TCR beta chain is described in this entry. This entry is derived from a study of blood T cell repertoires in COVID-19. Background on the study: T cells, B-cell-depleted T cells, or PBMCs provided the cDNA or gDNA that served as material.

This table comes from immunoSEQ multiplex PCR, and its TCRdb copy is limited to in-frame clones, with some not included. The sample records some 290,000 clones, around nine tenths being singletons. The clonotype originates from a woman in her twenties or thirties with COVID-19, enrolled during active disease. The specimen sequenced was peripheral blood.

Written as DNA, the CDR3 is TGTGCCAGCAGTGAATTAGGGGCTAGCGGCTACGAGCAGTACTTC. It encodes CASSELGASGYEQYF. The J gene is TRBJ2-7, the V gene TRBV6-1; 7 nucleotides match TRBD2. Trimming cost V 2 bases and J 3 bases; bases outside gene matches: 7. The CDR3 runs 15 residues. Germline V CDR1 and CDR2: MNHNS, SASEGT.